Listed here are 24 T cell receptor beta chains from one sample, sequenced in a study of blood T cells in healthy people across ages. Together with a sample-barcoded 5' primer, a J-beta primer mix was included in a second PCR lasting 7 to 11 cycles. TCRdb fed the 5' RACE reads into MiXCR, producing one record per CDR3 protein. Among about 1 million distinct CDR3 sequences listed, around 43% were seen once. What was sequenced was blood. The receptors derive from a woman aged 60-75 years in good health.

The chain combines TRBV15 with TRBJ1-2; D ambiguous. The CDR3 contains 12 residues. Germline V gene lookup returns CDR1 LNHNV and CDR2 YYDKDF (reference sequence). V lost 0 bases to trimming and J lost 7 bases, with 6 bases between them. CDR3 nucleotide sequence: TGTGCCACCAGCAGAGATCTAGTTGGCTACACCTTC. Protein: CATSRDLVGYTF.

This clonotype has only a few counts. CDR3 loop: CASSRTDEDEQFF. CDR3 nucleotides: TGTGCCAGCAGCCGGACGGACGAGGATGAGCAGTTCTTC. The V gene is TRBV14, the J gene TRBJ2-1; no clear D. CDR1 and CDR2 from the germline V gene are SGHDN and FVKESK. V was cut by 4 bases and J by 8 bases, with 12 bases left in between. This CDR3 comprises 13 residues.

CDR3 in amino acids: CASSSAFRGTDTQYF. The CDR3 DNA reads TGTGCCAGCAGCAGCGCCTTCAGGGGCACAGATACGCAGTATTTT. The rearrangement uses TRBV4-2 and TRBJ2-3; D perhaps matches TRBD1 (5 bases). The CDR3 has 15 residues. Germline CDR1 is LGHNA and CDR2 is YNFKEQ. Between the trimmed V and J ends, which lost 5 bases and 1 base, there was a span of 13 bases.

As to this clonotype: This may be a read error: a much more frequent sequence differs by one nucleotide. The chain uses TRBV5-1 and TRBJ2-7; TRBD1 is a possible D gene (5 bases). The CDR3 runs to 12 residues. From germline, CDR1 is SGHRS and CDR2 YFSETQ. Between the trimmed V and J ends, which lost 10 bases and 2 bases, there was a span of 13 bases. The CDR3 region is CAGQGGPYEQYF. In DNA, the CDR3 is TGCGCCGGCCAGGGCGGACCCTACGAGCAGTACTTC.

In regard to this clonotype: The germline gene is not matched at one end of the junction; a read error may be the cause. V and J are TRBV5-6 and TRBJ2-7, with D maybe TRBD2 (5 bases). CDR3 size: 15 residues. Per the germline V gene, CDR1 is SGHDT and CDR2 is YYEEEE. The CDR3 DNA is TGTGCCAGCAGCTTTATGACTACTAACCCCTACGAGCGGTACTTC. This gives the protein CASSFMTTNPYERYF.

Only a few counts were recorded for this clonotype. The rearrangement links TRBV27 to TRBJ1-6; 7 nucleotides align to TRBD1. The CDR3 totals 16 residues. Germline trimming cut 6 bases from V and 5 bases from J; bases unmatched to any gene: 10. CDR1 is MNHEY and CDR2 is SMNVEV in the germline V gene (reference sequence). The CDR3 sequence is CASSPLWGQNNSPLHF. CDR3 DNA: TGTGCCAGCAGCCCATTATGGGGACAGAATAATTCACCCCTCCACTTT.

Here the CDR3 reads CASSQGHQGNREAFF. Here the CDR3 DNA reads TGCGCCAGCAGCCAGGGGCACCAGGGAAATCGGGAAGCTTTCTTT. V gene TRBV4-1 combines with J gene TRBJ1-1; perhaps TRBD1 as D (5 bases). This CDR3 is 15 amino acids long. Germline CDR1 and CDR2: MGHRA and YSYEKL. The V gene lost 3 bases and the J gene lost 8 bases, with 19 bases spanning the gap.

The gene calls are TRBV14 and TRBJ2-1; 12 bases fit TRBD2. CDR1 and CDR2 from the germline V gene are SGHDN and FVKESK. V lost 0 bases and J lost 9; bases outside the gene matches: 12. The CDR3 extends over 18 amino acids. CDR3 in DNA: TGTGCCAGCAGCCAAGAAGATTTTCGGACTAGCGGGACGGTTGAGCAGTTCTTC. It encodes CASSQEDFRTSGTVEQFF.

The chain recombines TRBV24-1 with TRBJ2-1, with TRBD2 matching 8 bases. The J call may be mistaken, given a closer DNA end match to TRBJ2-7. This CDR3 spans 16 amino acids. Germline-derived CDR1 and CDR2 are KGHDR and SFDVKD. The CDR3 coding sequence is TGTGCCACCAGTCCTAATGGGCTAGCGGGTGGCAATGAGCAGTACTTC. This gives the protein CATSPNGLAGGNEQYF.

This chain links TRBV4-1 with TRBJ2-2; 14 bases agree with TRBD2. The germline CDR1 and CDR2 sequences are MGHRA and YSYEKL. The CDR3 consists of 20 residues. Trimming removed 0 bases from V and 7 bases from J; junction bases left unmatched: 13. CDR3 DNA: TGCGCCAGCAGCCAAGAGGGACTAAGTCGGACTAGCGGGAGGATCGGGGAGCTGTTTTTT. Its translation: CASSQEGLSRTSGRIGELFF.

This clonotype appeared a few times. The rearrangement uses TRBV9 and TRBJ2-4; D possibly corresponds to TRBD2 (6 bases). TRBJ2-7 explains the end of the DNA better; the J call may be wrong. CDR1 is SGDLS and CDR2 is YYNGEE in the germline V gene. This CDR3 is built from 15 residues. The CDR3 DNA reads TGTGCCAGCAGCGTAGGGAGGGGTTCGGGGTACGAGCAGTACTTC. It translates to CASSVGRGSGYEQYF.

This clonotype was seen a handful of times. The chain joins TRBV7-3 to TRBJ1-2; 7 bases align to TRBD1. This CDR3 is 15 amino acids long. After removal of 5 bases from V and 7 bases from J, the junction contained 13 bases not matched to a gene. The germline V gene has CDR1 SGHTA and CDR2 FQGTGA. CDR3 coding DNA: TGTGCCAGCAGCCCGAGCTCAACAGGGGCTCGTGGCTACACCTTC. Translating gives CASSPSSTGARGYTF.

There are a few counts of this clonotype. This chain connects TRBV7-9 to TRBJ2-4; weak D call: TRBD2 (7 bases). TRBJ2-7 matches the DNA end more closely, so the J call is doubtful. The germline V gene has CDR1 SEHNR and CDR2 FQNEAQ (reference sequence). The CDR3 covers 14 residues. The CDR3 region is CASSSAGAGHEQYF. As DNA, the CDR3 is TGTGCCAGCAGCTCCGCGGGGGCGGGCCACGAGCAGTACTTC.

V gene TRBV21-1 combines with J gene TRBJ2-7; the table's D call TRBD2 went unverified against the DNA. TRBV21-1 is designated a pseudogene. This CDR3 has 13 residues. The CDR3 nucleotides are TGTGCCAGCACCCGCCAAGGACGTTACGAGCAGTACTTC. Its protein product is CASTRQGRYEQYF.

The chain joins TRBV5-1 to TRBJ2-3; D unresolved. This CDR3 contains 13 residues. V lost 0 bases to trimming and J lost 5 bases, with 7 bases between them. Germline lookup yields CDR1 SGHRS and CDR2 YFSETQ. Here the CDR3 DNA reads TGCGCCAGCAGCTTGGGTTTTGGAGATACGCAGTATTTT. Its translation is CASSLGFGDTQYF. The full variable domain, in which reference TRBV5-1 and TRBJ2-3 provide the parts outside the CDR3, is KAGVTQTPRYLIKTRGQQVTLSCSPISGHRSVSWYQQTPGQGLQFLFEYFSETQRNKGNFPGRFSGRQFSNSRSEMNVSTLELGDSALYLCASSLGFGDTQYFGPGTRLTVL.

J is TRBJ1-5 and V is TRBV20-1, with 8 positions matching TRBD1. V was clipped by 6 bases and J by 4 bases; unmatched bases: 8. CDR1 DFQATT and CDR2 SNEGSKA come from the germline V gene (reference sequence). This CDR3 has 14 residues. The chain's CDR3 is CSAGGQGANQPQHF. The CDR3 coding sequence is TGCAGTGCCGGTGGACAGGGCGCGAATCAGCCCCAGCATTTT.

This chain connects TRBV3-1 to TRBJ1-6; tentatively, D is TRBD1 (6 bases). This CDR3 spans 16 amino acids. The V and J ends lost 3 bases and 9 bases respectively, with 18 bases between them. Germline loops: CDR1 LGHDT, CDR2 YNNKEL (reference sequence). Here the CDR3 DNA reads TGTGCCAGCAGCCAGGCCGGGACAAGGCTCTTTTCACCCCTCCACTTT. Its translation is CASSQAGTRLFSPLHF. The whole variable domain, filled in from reference TRBV3-1 and TRBJ1-6, reads DTAVSQTPKYLVTQMGNDKSIKCEQNLGHDTMYWYKQDSKKFLKIMFSYNNKELIINETVPNRFSPKSPDKAHLNLHINSLELGDSAVYFCASSQAGTRLFSPLHFGNGTRLTVT.

The chain combines TRBV9 with TRBJ2-5, with TRBD2 matching over 7 bases. CDR3 length equals 16 residues. Per germline, CDR1 SGDLS and CDR2 YYNGEE. V trimming: 0 bases; J trimming: 5 bases; junction bases outside the gene matches: 10. The CDR3 DNA sequence: TGTGCCAGCAGCGTAGATGTCGCGGGAGTAAAGGAGACCCAGTACTTC. It is translated as CASSVDVAGVKETQYF.

This clonotype has just a few counts. The chain carries TRBV5-1 and TRBJ2-1; maybe TRBD2 (6 bases). Trimming took off 3 bases at V and 4 bases at J, with 11 bases between the two ends. The CDR3 spans 14 residues. Looked up from germline, CDR1 is SGHRS and CDR2 is YFSETQ. The CDR3 DNA reads as TGCGCCAGCAGCTCCTCTAGCGCATACAATGAGCAGTTCTTC. It encodes CASSSSSAYNEQFF.

CDR3 nucleotides: TGCGCCAGCAGCGTGACAGGGGTCAACTATGGCTACACCTTC. It codes for CASSVTGVNYGYTF. The chain has TRBV5-1 and TRBJ1-2; 8 positions match TRBD1. J was trimmed by 2 bases and V by 4 bases; bases with no gene match: 4. This CDR3 is built from 14 residues. Germline V lookup: CDR1 SGHRS, CDR2 YFSETQ. Full variable domain (rest looked up from reference TRBV5-1 and TRBJ1-2): KAGVTQTPRYLIKTRGQQVTLSCSPISGHRSVSWYQQTPGQGLQFLFEYFSETQRNKGNFPGRFSGRQFSNSRSEMNVSTLELGDSALYLCASSVTGVNYGYTFGSGTRLTVV.

This clonotype was observed many times. The chain carries TRBV14 and TRBJ2-5; 8 bases are shared with TRBD1. With 4 bases clipped from V and 5 bases from J, the junction kept 9 bases outside the gene matches. This CDR3 spans 15 amino acids. Per the germline V gene, CDR1 is SGHDN and CDR2 is FVKESK. The CDR3 coding sequence is TGTGCCAGCAGCCCCACAGGGGGACAAGGGGAGACCCAGTACTTC. It specifies CASSPTGGQGETQYF.

This clonotype was counted many times. This chain joins TRBV7-9 and TRBJ2-7; 8 bases map to TRBD1. CDR1 and CDR2 from the germline V gene are SEHNR and FQNEAQ (reference sequence). V shed 3 bases and J 5 bases; nucleotides not matched to a gene: 6. The CDR3 sequence is 14 residues long. CDR3 protein: CASSFQDRVNEQYF. The DNA of the CDR3 is TGTGCCAGCAGCTTCCAGGACAGGGTGAACGAGCAGTACTTC.

V gene TRBV28 combines with J gene TRBJ2-7; D unclear. V lost 6 bases to trimming and J lost 3 bases, with 15 bases between them. CDR3 length equals 14 residues. Per germline, CDR1 MDHEN and CDR2 SYDVKM. CDR3 coding DNA: TGTGCCAGCAGACAAACCGGGTCCTTCTACGAGCAGTACTTC. It encodes CASRQTGSFYEQYF.

This clonotype was counted a few times. The chain recombines TRBV27 with TRBJ2-4; no reliable D call. Trimming took off 6 bases at V and 7 bases at J, with 16 bases between the two ends. The germline V gene has CDR1 MNHEY and CDR2 SMNVEV (reference sequence). This CDR3 contains 14 residues. This chain's CDR3 is CASSAGPGGNIQYF. The CDR3 DNA is TGTGCCAGCAGCGCTGGGCCCGGTGGTAACATTCAGTACTTC.